The 9 T cell receptor beta chains listed next were all sequenced from one sample in a study of regulatory T cells in long-lasting Graves disease. Noted time point: persistent/refractory GD, antithyroid drugs over 5 years with positive TRAb. From RNA extracted from PBMCs, the TCR library was made. Combining iRepertoire HTBI primers with Arm-PCR of CDR3 regions, the authors built TCR beta libraries. MiXCR, run by TCRdb on the multiplex PCR reads, gives a single entry per CDR3 protein. The sample includes more than 650,000 distinct CDR3 sequences, 25% to 35% seen only once; the top ten take about 42%. This specimen consisted of peripheral blood mononuclear cells (PBMCs), obtained when the disease was refractory, from a patient treated with antithyroid drugs. These receptors were collected from a female donor with Graves disease.

The V gene is TRBV29-1, the J gene TRBJ1-1; 9 nucleotides agree with TRBD1. The germline CDR1 and CDR2 sequences are SQVTM and ANQGSEA. CDR3 length: 13 residues. V lost 7 bases, J lost 5 bases, and 8 bases stayed unmatched. In nucleotides, the CDR3 is TGCAGCGCCGGACAGGGGTCCGGGACTGAAGCTTTCTTT. As protein: CSAGQGSGTEAFF. Full variable domain (remainder filled in from reference TRBV29-1 and TRBJ1-1): SAVISQKPSRDICQRGTSLTIQCQVDSQVTMMFWYRQQPGQSLTLIATANQGSEATYESGFVIDKFPISRPNLTFSTLTVSNMSPEDSSIYLCSAGQGSGTEAFFGQGTRLTVV.

The table lists this clonotype with many counts. The gene calls are TRBV7-9 and TRBJ2-7; perhaps TRBD1 as D (6 bases). Germline values: CDR1 SEHNR, CDR2 FQNEAQ (reference sequence). The CDR3 runs 14 residues. V gave up 2 bases and J gave up 0 bases, with 8 bases separating them. The CDR3: CASSLTGSSYEQYF. The CDR3 DNA follows: TGTGCCAGCAGCTTAACAGGGAGCTCCTACGAGCAGTACTTC. Combining the CDR3 with reference TRBV7-9 and TRBJ2-7 gives the whole variable domain DTGVSQNPRHKITKRGQNVTFRCDPISEHNRLYWYRQTLGQGPEFLTYFQNEAQLEKSRLLSDRFSAERPKGSFSTLEIQRTEQGDSAMYLCASSLTGSSYEQYFGPGTRLTVT.

This chain links TRBV29-1 with TRBJ1-1, with D perhaps matching TRBD1 (5 bases). V was trimmed by 7 bases and J by 1 base, leaving 16 bases between them. The germline gives CDR1 SQVTM, CDR2 ANQGSEA. The CDR3 has 14 amino acids. The CDR3 reads CSASDRLSNTEAFF. DNA of the CDR3: TGCAGCGCCAGCGACAGACTCTCGAACACTGAAGCTTTCTTT.

The chain uses TRBV7-2 and TRBJ1-2; 9 nucleotides match TRBD1. CDR1 is SGHTA, CDR2 FQGNSA, per germline. This CDR3 is built from 15 residues. V trimming: 5 bases; J trimming: 6 bases; junction bases outside the gene matches: 10. The CDR3, as DNA: TGTGCCAGCAGCACTTTTGGGACAGGGAATCATGGCTACACCTTC. Its protein product is CASSTFGTGNHGYTF. Full variable domain (rest looked up from reference TRBV7-2 and TRBJ1-2): GAGVSQSPSNKVTEKGKDVELRCDPISGHTALYWYRQSLGQGLEFLIYFQGNSAPDKSGLPSDRFSAERTGGSVSTLTIQRTQQEDSAVYLCASSTFGTGNHGYTFGSGTRLTVV.

The chain links TRBV6-4 to TRBJ1-6; TRBD1 might be the D (6 bases). From germline, CDR1 is MRHNA and CDR2 SNTAGT. The CDR3 spans 16 residues. The germline V and J ends were trimmed by 7 bases and 0 bases, with 13 bases remaining between them. CDR3 DNA sequence: TGTGCCAGCACCGGGACACAAAGCTCCTATAATTCACCCCTCCACTTT. Its translation: CASTGTQSSYNSPLHF.

There are a few counts of this clonotype. The J gene is TRBJ1-1, the V gene TRBV9; 7 bases map to TRBD1. With 5 bases clipped from V and 0 bases from J, the junction kept 10 bases outside the gene matches. CDR3 length: 16 residues. Germline V gene sequence: CDR1 SGDLS, CDR2 YYNGEE. CDR3: CASRPERGPMNTEAFF. CDR3 DNA: TGTGCCAGCAGACCCGAAAGGGGGCCTATGAACACTGAAGCTTTCTTT.

As to this clonotype: Since a much larger clone is just one base distant, this may be a read error. Because it lacks the conserved phenylalanine or tryptophan at the end, this CDR3 is likely a read error. V is TRBV20-1 and J is TRBJ1-2; a possible D gene is TRBD1 (5 bases). V lost 4 bases, J lost 4 bases, and 10 bases lay in between. The length of the CDR3 is 12 residues. Germline loops: CDR1 DFQATT, CDR2 SNEGSKA (reference sequence). Written as DNA, the CDR3 is TGCAGTGCTACAGGGCTTCGCTATGGCTACACCTCC. It translates to CSATGLRYGYTS.

The chain has TRBV6-5 and TRBJ2-7; D is possibly TRBD1 (5 bases). The V and J ends lost 1 base and 2 bases respectively, with 12 bases between them. Germline CDR1 and CDR2: MNHEY and SVGAGI. This CDR3 has 15 amino acids. Written as DNA, the CDR3 is TGTGCCAGCAGTTACTTCCCAGGGCAGACCTACGAGCAGTACTTC. Its protein product is CASSYFPGQTYEQYF.

The table lists this clonotype with many counts. V and J are TRBV6-1 and TRBJ1-2; D possibly corresponds to TRBD1 (5 bases). V lost 4 bases, J lost 2 bases, and 5 bases lay in between. The CDR3 sequence is 12 residues long. Germline assignment: CDR1 MNHNS and CDR2 SASEGT. Here the CDR3 DNA reads TGTGCCAGCAGTGGACAGAACTATGGCTACACCTTC. As protein: CASSGQNYGYTF.